The present TCR beta chain was sequenced within a study of shared clonotypes between healthy human individuals. The donor cohort consisted entirely of Caucasian adults residing in Nashville, Tennessee. Regarding this clone: A much larger clone is a single base away; this may be a read error.

In replicate PCRs of unsorted PBMC, 250 to 350 ng DNA, around 33,000 T cell genomes, was used. Profiled with immunoSEQ multiplex PCR; TCRdb holds only in-frame clones, not every one. Of roughly 480,000 clones listed, around 79% are singletons. The material sequenced was PBMCs. The TCR comes from a woman aged 40 to 55 in good health. Some clones in this sample may be carry-over from other donors' samples.

Written as DNA, the CDR3 is TGTGCCAGCAGCCAAGCGTCTGACTGGGTGAACACTGAAGCTTTCTTT. Translation: CASSQASDWVNTEAFF. This chain uses TRBV4-2 with TRBJ1-1; no firm D call. The ends were cut back, 1 base at V and 0 bases at J, with 12 bases in the middle. This CDR3 has 16 residues. Germline CDR1 and CDR2: LGHNA and YNFKEQ.